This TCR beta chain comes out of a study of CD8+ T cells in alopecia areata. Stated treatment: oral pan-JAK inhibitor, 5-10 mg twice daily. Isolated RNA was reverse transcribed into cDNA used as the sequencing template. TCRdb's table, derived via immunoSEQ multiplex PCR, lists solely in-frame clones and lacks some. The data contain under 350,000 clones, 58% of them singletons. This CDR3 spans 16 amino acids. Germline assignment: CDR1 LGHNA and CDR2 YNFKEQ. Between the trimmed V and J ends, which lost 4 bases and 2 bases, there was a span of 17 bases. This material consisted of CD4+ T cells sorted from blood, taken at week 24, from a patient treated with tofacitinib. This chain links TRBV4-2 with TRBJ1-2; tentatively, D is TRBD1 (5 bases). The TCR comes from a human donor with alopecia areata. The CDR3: CASSPSGGDGNYGYTF. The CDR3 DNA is TGTGCCAGCAGCCCCTCTGGGGGGGATGGAAACTATGGCTACACCTTC.